This T cell receptor beta chain was obtained from a study of T cells in Graves' hyperthyroidism and ophthalmopathy. Study results and limitations: Most clonotypes expanded in the thyroid (above 0.001) were also present in blood. A model built on 13 V-J features separated ophthalmopathy from stable hyperthyroidism.

J lost 4 bases, V lost 0 bases, and 8 bases had no gene match. In germline, CDR1 is SGDLS, CDR2 YYNGEE. This CDR3 is 16 amino acids long. The definition of stable Graves' hyperthyroidism was no ophthalmopathy progression within 18 months. The authors obtained PBMCs from 7.5 to 10 ml of fresh peripheral blood. Details on this clonotype: Antigen: not known.

The investigators amplified TCR beta CDR3 regions from RNA transcripts. The TCR CDR3 was amplified in a first-round RT-PCR using the HTBI primer set. TCRdb used MiXCR to reprocess the multiplex PCR reads, holding one entry per CDR3 protein. The table lists approximately 400,000 distinct CDR3 sequences, 15% to 19% of them singletons, with approximately 7.5% in the top ten. This receptor was obtained from a woman between 18 and 29 years old with Graves' hyperthyroidism. This chain joins TRBV9 and TRBJ1-2, with 8 nucleotides matching TRBD1. What was sequenced was blood. The CDR3 region is CASSVEADRDLYGYTF. The CDR3 nucleotides are TGTGCCAGCAGCGTAGAGGCGGACAGGGACCTCTATGGCTACACCTTC.